One and the same sample provided the 21 T cell receptor beta chains below, sequenced in a study of CD8 T cells in Susac syndrome. Random-hexamer reverse transcription was applied to roughly 0.45 to 1 ug RNA. In TCRdb, the immunoSEQ multiplex PCR reads were re-called with MiXCR into one record per CDR3 protein. The sample contains about 76,000 distinct CDR3 sequences, 85% to 95% of which appear only once. The specimen sequenced was CD8+ T cells from PBMCs. The receptors shown here come from a human donor with Susac syndrome.

The V call is TRBV20-1, the J call TRBJ2-3; TRBD2 agrees at 8 bases. After removal of 2 bases from V and 4 bases from J, the junction contained 5 bases not matched to a gene. CDR3 length: 14 residues. CDR1 is DFQATT, CDR2 SNEGSKA, per germline (reference sequence). In nucleotides, the CDR3 is TGCAGTGCTAGACGGAGCGGGAGCGCAGATACGCAGTATTTT. Translated: CSARRSGSADTQYF.

V usage is TRBV4-2 and J usage is TRBJ2-2; D remains ambiguous. V was clipped by 1 base and J by 4 bases, with 10 bases between them. Germline loops: CDR1 LGHNA, CDR2 YNFKEQ. This CDR3 has 15 amino acids. The CDR3 is CASSQVSASTGELFF. The CDR3 DNA is TGTGCCAGCAGCCAAGTCTCTGCTTCCACCGGGGAGCTGTTTTTT.

J is TRBJ2-7 and V is TRBV28, with D possibly matching TRBD2 (5 bases). The CDR3 totals 16 residues. The V end was cut by 3 bases, the J end by 0 bases, with 15 bases between. The germline V gene has CDR1 MDHEN and CDR2 SYDVKM. CDR3 bases: TGTGCCAGCAGTTTGCCCAACCCAACTAGCTCCTACGAGCAGTACTTC. Its protein product is CASSLPNPTSSYEQYF.

A single count supports this clonotype. This rearrangement joins TRBV7-9 to TRBJ1-2; 7 bases line up with TRBD1. Germline V gene data show CDR1 as SEHNR and CDR2 as FQNEAQ (reference sequence). The CDR3 covers 13 residues. After removal of 4 bases from V and 10 bases from J, the junction contained 9 bases not matched to a gene. The CDR3 coding sequence is TGTGCCAGCAGCTCGGGACAGTATCAAATCTACACCTTC. Protein: CASSSGQYQIYTF.

V is TRBV9 and J is TRBJ2-7; D possibly uses TRBD1 or TRBD2 (5 bases each). The CDR3 consists of 14 residues. The V end was cut by 4 bases, the J end by 2 bases, with 13 bases between. CDR1 SGDLS and CDR2 YYNGEE come from the germline V gene. The CDR3 loop reads CASSSGPRPYEQYF. CDR3 DNA: TGTGCCAGCAGCTCGGGACCCCGTCCCTACGAGCAGTACTTC.

The J gene is TRBJ2-7, the V gene TRBV6-2 or TRBV6-3; 8 bases align to TRBD1. CDR3 length: 12 residues. The trim removed 6 bases at V and 5 bases at J, leaving 3 bases unmatched. Germline-derived CDR1 and CDR2 are MNHEY and SVGEGT. Written as DNA, the CDR3 is TGTGCCAGCAGGAGGGACAGGAACGAGCAGTACTTC. It encodes CASRRDRNEQYF.

Here the CDR3 reads CASSLALGDGTEAFF. DNA of the CDR3: TGTGCCAGCAGCTTAGCGCTGGGAGATGGCACTGAAGCTTTCTTT. This chain joins TRBV7-9 and TRBJ1-1, with D unresolved. Germline V gives CDR1 SEHNR, CDR2 FQNEAQ (reference sequence). The CDR3 extends over 15 amino acids. V lost 0 bases, J lost 4 bases, and 12 bases lay in between.

This clonotype was detected once. The chain links TRBV19 to TRBJ1-1, with a tentative D call TRBD1 (6 bases). Trimming removed 3 bases at V and 4 bases at J, with 15 bases between. This CDR3 is 15 amino acids long. From germline, CDR1 is LNHDA and CDR2 SQIVND (reference sequence). CDR3 DNA sequence: TGTGCCAGTAGTATGGGGGGCCGGGGCGGCACTGAAGCTTTCTTT. It yields the protein CASSMGGRGGTEAFF.

The rearrangement joins TRBV6-1 to TRBJ2-2; D is ambiguous. Germline V gene data show CDR1 as MNHNS and CDR2 as SASEGT. This CDR3 comprises 16 residues. The germline V and J ends were trimmed by 4 bases and 5 bases, with 17 bases remaining between them. Here the CDR3 reads CASSGPFIVGTGELFF. As DNA, the CDR3 is TGTGCCAGCAGTGGCCCCTTCATTGTTGGAACCGGGGAGCTGTTTTTT.

This clonotype was observed once. J is TRBJ1-2 and V is TRBV20-1, with no clear D. This CDR3 region has 16 residues. CDR1 and CDR2 (germline): DFQATT, SNEGSKA (reference sequence). V was clipped by 2 bases and J by 1 base, with 17 bases between them. The CDR3 region is CSARPSVNSFNYGYTF. Here the CDR3 DNA reads TGCAGTGCTAGACCCTCCGTGAACAGTTTTAACTATGGCTACACCTTC.

The V gene is TRBV7-9, the J gene TRBJ2-1; the D call may be TRBD1 or TRBD2 (6 bases each). The CDR3 extends over 19 amino acids. Trimming pared 5 bases from V and 1 base from J, leaving 24 bases between. Looked up from germline, CDR1 is SEHNR and CDR2 is FQNEAQ (reference sequence). The CDR3 is CASSLRAKGGLGSYNEQFF. As DNA, the CDR3 is TGTGCCAGCAGCCTCCGGGCCAAAGGGGGACTGGGATCCTACAATGAGCAGTTCTTC.

The rearrangement links TRBV12-3 or TRBV12-4 to TRBJ1-2, with TRBD1 as a possible D gene (5 bases). This CDR3 comprises 14 residues. Trimming cost V 4 bases and J 3 bases, with 12 bases left between them. CDR3 amino acids: CASSSLPGDYGYTF. The CDR3 nucleotides are TGTGCCAGCAGTTCACTTCCGGGGGACTATGGCTACACCTTC.

The chain combines TRBV18 with TRBJ2-7, with TRBD1 as a possible D gene (6 bases). The CDR3 loop spans 12 amino acids. Germline CDR1 KGHSH, CDR2 LQKENI. V lost 2 bases, J lost 6 bases, and 8 bases lay in between. For the CDR3, the DNA is TGTGCCAGCTCACCAGGGGGCTCCGAGCAGTACTTC. Translating it yields CASSPGGSEQYF.

The CDR3 DNA follows: TGTGCCACCAGTGATCTGTCAAGAGATACGCAGTATTTT. It specifies CATSDLSRDTQYF. The V gene is TRBV24-1, the J gene TRBJ2-3; D remains ambiguous. Germline CDR1 KGHDR, CDR2 SFDVKD. The CDR3 spans 13 residues. V was shortened by 3 bases and J by 5 bases, with 8 bases between the two germline ends.

The chain is built from TRBV20-1 and TRBJ2-7, with unresolved D. The CDR3 covers 15 residues. CDR1 and CDR2 from the germline V gene are DFQATT and SNEGSKA (reference sequence). Deletions cut 3 bases from V and 5 bases from J, with 20 bases between. CDR3 bases: TGCAGTGCTAGCCACCCCGACTCCCCTCGGGACGAGCAGTACTTC. It specifies CSASHPDSPRDEQYF.

The chain couples TRBV12-5 to TRBJ2-2; D uncertain. CDR1 LGHNT and CDR2 FRNRAP come from the germline V gene. This CDR3 contains 12 residues. The germline V and J ends were trimmed by 4 bases and 6 bases, with 6 bases remaining between them. This chain's CDR3 is CASGSAAGELFF. DNA for the CDR3: TGTGCTAGTGGTTCGGCAGCCGGGGAGCTGTTTTTT.

This clonotype was seen more than once but under ten times. The chain is built from TRBV6-1 and TRBJ1-5; D may be TRBD1 (6 bases). Trimming pared 1 base from V and 1 base from J, leaving 8 bases between. This CDR3 is built from 15 residues. Germline loops: CDR1 MNHNS, CDR2 SASEGT. The chain's CDR3 is CASSEVGQSNQPQHF. The CDR3 region has the DNA TGTGCCAGCAGTGAAGTCGGACAGAGCAATCAGCCCCAGCATTTT.

The chain is built from TRBV19 and TRBJ1-5; 9 positions match TRBD1. This CDR3 is built from 15 residues. V was pared by 4 bases and J by 4 bases, with 5 bases of the junction left unmatched. CDR1 is LNHDA, CDR2 SQIVND, per germline (reference sequence). The CDR3 nucleotides read TGTGCCAGTAGTACCCAGGGACAGGGAAATCAGCCCCAGCATTTT. This gives the protein CASSTQGQGNQPQHF.

This clonotype was observed once. The chain employs TRBV12-5 and TRBJ2-1; the match to TRBD2 covers 7 bases. The CDR3 runs 15 residues. The germline gives CDR1 LGHNT, CDR2 FRNRAP. The J segment lost 2 bases and the V segment lost 1 base, leaving 2 bases of the junction unmatched. CDR3 protein: CASGLGSGAYNEQFF. DNA for the CDR3: TGTGCTAGTGGTTTGGGGAGCGGGGCCTACAATGAGCAGTTCTTC.

V usage is TRBV6-6 and J usage is TRBJ1-1, with D possibly being TRBD1 (6 bases). There are 14 residues in the CDR3. V was pared by 4 bases and J by 7 bases, with 16 bases between. Germline-derived CDR1 and CDR2 are MNHNY and SVGAGI (reference sequence). CDR3 coding DNA: TGTGCCAGCAGTTTCAAGGGCAGGGGAGGTGAAGCTTTCTTT. Its translation is CASSFKGRGGEAFF.

CDR3 coding DNA: TGTGCCAGTACAGGGGCCCCGGACGTTCGCTCCTCCACAGATACGCAGTATTTT. Translation: CASTGAPDVRSSTDTQYF. The gene calls are TRBV6-1 and TRBJ2-3; the match to TRBD1 covers 7 bases. There are 18 residues in the CDR3. Trimming removed 9 bases from V and 2 bases from J; junction bases left unmatched: 20. The germline V gene has CDR1 MNHNS and CDR2 SASEGT.